Sequencing of this T cell receptor beta chain was carried out in a study of blood T cell repertoires in COVID-19 (dated by TCRdb to 2018 to 2021). At the level of the whole study: Collaborator samples came from the United States, Italy and Spain and covered acute and convalescent phases of COVID-19. HLA class I and class II types, where available, came from metadata supplied by the sample provider rather than from assay-based typing. The dataset comprised deeply sampled blood TCRbeta repertoires from subjects exposed to, actively infected with, or recovered from COVID-19. The material from the prospective study consisted of cDNA or gDNA derived from T cells, B-cell-depleted T cells, or PBMCs. The sample metadata nearly always contained a de-identified subject ID, COVID-19 status, age in years and sex. Samples came from the ongoing ImmuneRACE study (first 160 participants) plus 1,254 subjects from 6 global collaborators. A freely available public database, intended as a resource for researchers studying the immune response to SARS-CoV-2, is where the repertoires were released. Results the study describes overall, beyond this receptor: The amount of clinical and demographic metadata varied by source and participant and was provided uncurated.

TCRbeta CDR3 regions were amplified from genomic DNA using the immunoSEQ Assay, a bias-controlled multiplex PCR. Per the original workflow: Within the assay, amplification of reference gene primers was used to estimate how many nucleated cells each sample contained. To quantify the absolute abundance of each unique TCRbeta CDR3 rearrangement, sequence reads were collapsed and filtered. Productive Simpson clonality was computed per sample as the square root of Simpson's diversity index over productive rearrangements. The immuneACCESS repertoire file appears here via TCRdb, limited to in-frame rearrangements. These files lack a portion of the clones; in checked studies, under half of the deficit traces to unresolved V genes, and the cause of the others is not known. For V, J and clone size, that table is used; D and trimming come from the DNA. The sample table shows 250,000 to 300,000 clones, and approximately 88% are seen once. About a tenth of the sample comes from the top ten.

Via the germline V gene, CDR1 is ENHRY and CDR2 SYGVKD. The junction shows trimming of 0 bases on V and 7 bases on J, and the gene matches do not reach 7 bases of it. The CDR3 spans 15 residues, from the cysteine through the phenylalanine. Of all the DNA, just the CDR3 is kept, 45 bases in frame from base 1. Concerning this clone: Its cognate antigen has yet to be identified. Base quality data are lacking; no much larger clone is found one base away.

One collaborating source in Seattle enrolled patients during active infection and followed them longitudinally through the course of disease. The collaborating institutions used their own protocols to collect whole blood in K2EDTA tubes. For TCRbeta analysis, collaborator samples were shipped as frozen whole blood, as isolated PBMCs, or as DNA extracted from either sample type. Sequencing was carried out using peripheral blood. Recombination connected TRBV10-3 to TRBJ1-2; 8 bases in between match TRBD1. The receptor was derived from a woman in her seventies with COVID-19, enrolled during active disease. CDR3 loop: CAISESTGEWGGYTF. The sequenced DNA is TGTGCCATCAGTGAGTCGACAGGGGAGTGGGGTGGCTACACCTTC.